These T cell receptor beta chains were read from a single sample in a study of shared clonotypes between healthy human individuals. Libraries were prepared by immunoSEQ multiplex PCR; TCRdb keeps only in-frame clonotypes and omits some of them. The table has around 750,000 clones, around 74% seen once. The sequenced sample consisted of memory CD4+ T cells sorted from blood. The receptors were sampled from a woman in her 30s in good health. The CDR3 runs from the conserved cysteine through the conserved F or W. A D gene is named only where the DNA matches it firmly. Only some rows state a clone size, as once, few, many or a class for expanded clones.

CDR3 DNA: TGTGCCAGCCTAAGGGGGTTGAGTGGATACAATGAGCAGTTCTTC
CDR3 protein: CASLRGLSGYNEQFF
clone size: NA
D gene: NA
V gene: TRBV2
J gene: TRBJ2-1

CDR3 DNA: TGCGCCAGCAGCTTACCGAACCTGAACACTGAAGCTTTCTTT
CDR3 protein: CASSLPNLNTEAFF
clone size: NA
D gene: NA
V gene: TRBV5-1
J gene: TRBJ1-1

CDR3 DNA: TGTGCCAGCAGCCCCTGGACCACTAGCGGTAATTACAATGAGCAGTTCTTC
CDR3 protein: CASSPWTTSGNYNEQFF
clone size: once
D gene: TRBD2
V gene: TRBV5-8
J gene: TRBJ2-1

CDR3 DNA: TGTGCCAGCAGTTTAGCGGACTTCCTAGACGAGCAGTACTTC
CDR3 protein: CASSLADFLDEQYF
clone size: NA
D gene: NA
V gene: TRBV7-9
J gene: TRBJ2-7

CDR3 DNA: TGTGCCAGTAGTATCGAAGAGACCCAGTACTTC
CDR3 protein: CASSIEETQYF
clone size: once
D gene: NA
V gene: TRBV19
J gene: TRBJ2-5

CDR3 DNA: TGTGCCTGGAGTTCGGTTGCCGTGGAACGCGGCTATGGCTACACCTTC
CDR3 protein: CAWSSVAVERGYGYTF
clone size: NA
D gene: NA
V gene: TRBV30
J gene: TRBJ1-2

CDR3 DNA: TGTGCCAGCAGCCAATCAGGGGGCTCTAATGAAAAACTGTTTTTT
CDR3 protein: CASSQSGGSNEKLFF
clone size: NA
D gene: TRBD1
V gene: TRBV16
J gene: TRBJ1-4

CDR3 DNA: TGTGCCAGCAGCCGACGTCAACAGGGGGCGCTTGAGCAGTACTTC
CDR3 protein: CASSRRQQGALEQYF
clone size: NA
D gene: TRBD1
V gene: TRBV14
J gene: TRBJ2-7

CDR3 DNA: TGTGCCAGCAGCTTAGTACAGCGGGGGCCCTACGAGCAGTACTTC
CDR3 protein: CASSLVQRGPYEQYF
clone size: NA
D gene: TRBD2
V gene: TRBV7-2
J gene: TRBJ2-7

CDR3 DNA: TGCGCCAGTCAGACTAGCGGCTCCTACAATGAGCAGTTCTTC
CDR3 protein: CASQTSGSYNEQFF
clone size: NA
D gene: TRBD2
V gene: TRBV5-1
J gene: TRBJ2-1

CDR3 DNA: TGTGCCAGCAGCTTGGTGCTCTCAGGGGCCGCTAGCACAGATACGCAGTATTTT
CDR3 protein: CASSLVLSGAASTDTQYF
clone size: few
D gene: NA
V gene: TRBV5-6
J gene: TRBJ2-3

CDR3 DNA: TGTGCCAGCAGCTTAGGAAGGCCAGGGGCTTCGTGGGGCTACACCTTC
CDR3 protein: CASSLGRPGASWGYTF
clone size: NA
D gene: NA
V gene: TRBV7-8
J gene: TRBJ1-2

CDR3 DNA: TGCGCCAGCAGCTTGGAGACTGGATACGAGCAGTACTTC
CDR3 protein: CASSLETGYEQYF
clone size: NA
D gene: NA
V gene: TRBV5-1
J gene: TRBJ2-7

CDR3 DNA: TGTGCCACTTCGTTGGGGGGCCCCACAGATACGCAGTATTTT
CDR3 protein: CATSLGGPTDTQYF
clone size: few
D gene: NA
V gene: TRBV7-3
J gene: TRBJ2-3

CDR3 DNA: TGTGCCAGCAGCCAAGATGTTTCTCTGCCAGAGCAGTTCTTC
CDR3 protein: CASSQDVSLPEQFF
clone size: NA
D gene: NA
V gene: TRBV4-2
J gene: TRBJ2-1

CDR3 DNA: TGTGCCAGCAGTCGGGTCATGAACACTGAAGCTTTCTTT
CDR3 protein: CASSRVMNTEAFF
clone size: NA
D gene: NA
V gene: TRBV6-6
J gene: TRBJ1-1

CDR3 DNA: TGTGCCAGCAGTTTCTCGATGGGAGGATTCCAGCCCCAGCATTTT
CDR3 protein: CASSFSMGGFQPQHF
clone size: NA
D gene: NA
V gene: TRBV28
J gene: TRBJ1-5

CDR3 DNA: TGCGCCAGCAGCCAACCCCAGGGACTAGCGGGCGGGGGAGAGACCCAGTACTTC
CDR3 protein: CASSQPQGLAGGGETQYF
clone size: NA
D gene: TRBD2
V gene: TRBV4-1
J gene: TRBJ2-5

CDR3 DNA: TGTGCCAGCAGCTTGCGGTCTTTAAGCTGGGGGGCGGGGACTGAAGCTTTCTTT
CDR3 protein: CASSLRSLSWGAGTEAFF
clone size: NA
D gene: NA
V gene: TRBV5-4
J gene: TRBJ1-1

CDR3 DNA: TGCGCCAGCAGCATATCTCGGGGCACCGGGGAGCTGTTTTTT
CDR3 protein: CASSISRGTGELFF
clone size: NA
D gene: NA
V gene: TRBV10-1
J gene: TRBJ2-2

CDR3 DNA: TGTGCCAGCAGCCGGGACAGGGAATTAGGCGAGCAGTACTTC
CDR3 protein: CASSRDRELGEQYF
clone size: few
D gene: TRBD1
V gene: TRBV6-1
J gene: TRBJ2-7

CDR3 DNA: TGTGCCAGCAGCGGTCTTATAAAAGAGACCCAGTACTTC
CDR3 protein: CASSGLIKETQYF
clone size: few
D gene: NA
V gene: TRBV7-9
J gene: TRBJ2-5

CDR3 DNA: TGTGCCAGCAGTGAAGAGGGGGCCCAGTCACCCCTCCACTTT
CDR3 protein: CASSEEGAQSPLHF
clone size: NA
D gene: TRBD1
V gene: TRBV6-1
J gene: TRBJ1-6

CDR3 DNA: TGTGCCAGCACGGGGGAGGCTCCCAATGAGCAGTTCTTC
CDR3 protein: CASTGEAPNEQFF
clone size: NA
D gene: NA
V gene: TRBV2
J gene: TRBJ2-1

CDR3 DNA: TGTGCCAGCAGTCGGGCGGGCAATCAGCCCCAGCATTTT
CDR3 protein: CASSRAGNQPQHF
clone size: NA
D gene: NA
V gene: TRBV6-1
J gene: TRBJ1-5

CDR3 DNA: TGCGCCAGCAGCCCCTCAGGGGAGGGCTTTCAGCCCCAGCATTTT
CDR3 protein: CASSPSGEGFQPQHF
clone size: NA
D gene: NA
V gene: TRBV5-1
J gene: TRBJ1-5

CDR3 DNA: TGTGCCAGCAGCCTGGACAGGAGCTCCTACAATGAGCAGTTCTTC
CDR3 protein: CASSLDRSSYNEQFF
clone size: NA
D gene: TRBD1
V gene: TRBV11-1
J gene: TRBJ2-1

CDR3 DNA: TGTGCCAGCAGCCCCTTAAGGGCGCCTGGAAACACCATATATTTT
CDR3 protein: CASSPLRAPGNTIYF
clone size: NA
D gene: NA
V gene: TRBV11-2
J gene: TRBJ1-3

CDR3 DNA: TGCGCCAGCGCGGTTCACACCTACGAGCAGTACTTC
CDR3 protein: CASAVHTYEQYF
clone size: NA
D gene: NA
V gene: TRBV10-2
J gene: TRBJ2-7

CDR3 DNA: TGTGCCAGCAGTTTTCGTGGCACAGCTTTCTTT
CDR3 protein: CASSFRGTAFF
clone size: NA
D gene: NA
V gene: TRBV28
J gene: TRBJ1-1

CDR3 DNA: TGTGCCAGCCTGAGGGGAAGCAATCAGCCCCAGCATTTT
CDR3 protein: CASLRGSNQPQHF
clone size: few
D gene: NA
V gene: TRBV6-9
J gene: TRBJ1-5

CDR3 DNA: TGCGCCAGCAGTCAATCTCCAGGGGGCTTTGGCTACACCTTC
CDR3 protein: CASSQSPGGFGYTF
clone size: NA
D gene: TRBD1
V gene: TRBV23-1
J gene: TRBJ1-2

CDR3 DNA: TGTGCCAGCAGACGGATCGGGACGAGGGAGCAGTACTTC
CDR3 protein: CASRRIGTREQYF
clone size: NA
D gene: NA
V gene: TRBV28
J gene: TRBJ2-7

CDR3 DNA: TGTGCCAGCAGCGTGGGACAGGGCGGATTCCCCCTCCACTTT
CDR3 protein: CASSVGQGGFPLHF
clone size: NA
D gene: TRBD1
V gene: TRBV9
J gene: TRBJ1-6

CDR3 DNA: TGTGCCAGCAGTTTACGAGGGGCCTACGAGCAGTACTTC
CDR3 protein: CASSLRGAYEQYF
clone size: NA
D gene: NA
V gene: TRBV28
J gene: TRBJ2-7

CDR3 DNA: TGTGCCAGCAGTTTGGACAGGGTAAACACTGAAGCTTTCTTT
CDR3 protein: CASSLDRVNTEAFF
clone size: NA
D gene: TRBD1
V gene: TRBV27
J gene: TRBJ1-1

CDR3 DNA: TGTGCCATCAGGGCCTGGGGGACCGTGAACACTGAAGCTTTCTTT
CDR3 protein: CAIRAWGTVNTEAFF
clone size: NA
D gene: NA
V gene: TRBV10-3
J gene: TRBJ1-1

CDR3 DNA: TGCAGCGTTGTACCGGGCCGCTGGGGGAGGAACACTGAAGCTTTCTTT
CDR3 protein: CSVVPGRWGRNTEAFF
clone size: NA
D gene: NA
V gene: TRBV29-1
J gene: TRBJ1-1

CDR3 DNA: TGTGCCAGCACCTTGACCCGGTCAGATACGCAGTATTTT
CDR3 protein: CASTLTRSDTQYF
clone size: NA
D gene: NA
V gene: TRBV2
J gene: TRBJ2-3

CDR3 DNA: TGTGCCAGCAGTTACTCAGAGTCATACACCGGGGAGCTGTTTTTT
CDR3 protein: CASSYSESYTGELFF
clone size: NA
D gene: NA
V gene: TRBV6-5
J gene: TRBJ2-2

CDR3 DNA: TGTGCCAGCAGCGTAGGACAGGGGGCCTACGAGCAGTACTTC
CDR3 protein: CASSVGQGAYEQYF
clone size: NA
D gene: TRBD1
V gene: TRBV9
J gene: TRBJ2-7

CDR3 DNA: TGCGCCAGCAGCTTGGGTAGTCTAGCGGACTACAATGAGCAGTTCTTC
CDR3 protein: CASSLGSLADYNEQFF
clone size: NA
D gene: TRBD2
V gene: TRBV5-1
J gene: TRBJ2-1

CDR3 DNA: TGTGCCAGCAGCCTAATACCCGGACTAGCGGGTGCTAAGACCTACGAGCAGTACTTC
CDR3 protein: CASSLIPGLAGAKTYEQYF
clone size: NA
D gene: TRBD2
V gene: TRBV11-2
J gene: TRBJ2-7

CDR3 DNA: TGTGCCAGCAGGGAAAACAGGGAAAACCACGAGCAGTACTTC
CDR3 protein: CASRENRENHEQYF
clone size: many
D gene: NA
V gene: TRBV27
J gene: TRBJ2-7

CDR3 DNA: TGTGCCAGTGGACGAACCCGCACCGAGGGGGAAAAACTGTTTTTT
CDR3 protein: CASGRTRTEGEKLFF
clone size: NA
D gene: NA
V gene: TRBV2
J gene: TRBJ1-4